This T cell receptor beta chain came from a study of blood T cells in healthy people across ages. Study outcomes and limitations: PBMCs went unsorted, and a conclusive naive versus antigen-experienced comparison was therefore prevented. It was held that the diversity estimates obtained from one million T cells were underestimates.

The V end lost 5 bases, the J end lost 2 bases, and 12 bases lay between the germline ends. Germline V gives CDR1 MNHEY, CDR2 SMNVEV (reference sequence). The CDR3 covers 14 residues. Then a second PCR, running roughly 7 to 11 cycles, was carried out with a sample-barcoded 5' primer and a J-beta primer mix. Each cDNA molecule, via a template-switch adaptor with 12 random nucleotides, was tagged. TCRdb re-derived calls from the 5' RACE reads in MiXCR, one entry per CDR3 protein. The repertoire holds hundreds of thousands of distinct CDR3 sequences, with 40% to 50% as singletons. On this clonotype itself: Its antigen is still unknown.

The V gene is TRBV27, the J gene TRBJ1-1, with D maybe TRBD1 (5 bases). This clonotype was sampled from a man aged 55 to 70 in good health. What was sequenced was blood. CDR3 DNA sequence: TGTGCCAGCAGTCATGGCGGGGGAAACACTGAAGCTTTCTTT. The encoded protein is CASSHGGGNTEAFF.